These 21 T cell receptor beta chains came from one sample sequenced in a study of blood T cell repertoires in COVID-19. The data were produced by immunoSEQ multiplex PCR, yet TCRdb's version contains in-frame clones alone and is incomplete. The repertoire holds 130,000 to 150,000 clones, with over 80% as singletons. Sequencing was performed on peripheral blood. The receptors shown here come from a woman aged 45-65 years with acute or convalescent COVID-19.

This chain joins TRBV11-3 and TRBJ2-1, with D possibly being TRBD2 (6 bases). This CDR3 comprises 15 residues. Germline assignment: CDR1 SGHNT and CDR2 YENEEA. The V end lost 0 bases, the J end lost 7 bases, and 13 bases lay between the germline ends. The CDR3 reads CASSLDTGDENEQFF. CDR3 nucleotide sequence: TGTGCCAGCAGCTTAGATACGGGGGATGAGAATGAGCAGTTCTTC.

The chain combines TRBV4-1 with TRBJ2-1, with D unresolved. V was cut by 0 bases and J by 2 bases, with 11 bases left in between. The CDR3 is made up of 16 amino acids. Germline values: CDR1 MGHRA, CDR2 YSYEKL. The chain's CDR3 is CASSQEAGDPYNEQFF. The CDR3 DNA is TGCGCCAGCAGCCAAGAAGCTGGAGATCCCTACAATGAGCAGTTCTTC.

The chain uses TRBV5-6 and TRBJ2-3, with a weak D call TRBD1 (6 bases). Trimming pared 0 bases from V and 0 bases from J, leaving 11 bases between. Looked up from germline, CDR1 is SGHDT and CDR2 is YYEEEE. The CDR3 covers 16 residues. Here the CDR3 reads CASSLVGATSTDTQYF. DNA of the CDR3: TGTGCCAGCAGCTTGGTGGGGGCTACGAGCACAGATACGCAGTATTTT.

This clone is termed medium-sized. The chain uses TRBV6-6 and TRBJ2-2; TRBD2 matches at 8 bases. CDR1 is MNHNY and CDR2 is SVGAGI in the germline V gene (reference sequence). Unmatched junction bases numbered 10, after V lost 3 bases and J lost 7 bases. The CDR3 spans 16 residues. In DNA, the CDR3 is TGTGCCAGCAGTTATTCGGTAGCGGGGATGAGCGGGGAGCTGTTTTTT. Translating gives CASSYSVAGMSGELFF.

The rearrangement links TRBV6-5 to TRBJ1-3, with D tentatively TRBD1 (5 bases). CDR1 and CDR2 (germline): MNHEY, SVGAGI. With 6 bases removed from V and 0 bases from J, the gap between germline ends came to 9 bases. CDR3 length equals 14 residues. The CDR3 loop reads CASRQGYSGNTIYF. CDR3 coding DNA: TGTGCCAGCAGGCAGGGTTACTCTGGAAACACCATATATTTT.

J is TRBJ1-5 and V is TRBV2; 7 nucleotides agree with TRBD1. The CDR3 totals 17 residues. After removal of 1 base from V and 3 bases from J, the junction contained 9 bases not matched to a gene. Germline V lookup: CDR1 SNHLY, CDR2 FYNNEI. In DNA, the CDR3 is TGTGCCAGCAGTGAAGACAGGGGCGGGGGGGACAATCAGCCCCAGCATTTT. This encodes CASSEDRGGGDNQPQHF.

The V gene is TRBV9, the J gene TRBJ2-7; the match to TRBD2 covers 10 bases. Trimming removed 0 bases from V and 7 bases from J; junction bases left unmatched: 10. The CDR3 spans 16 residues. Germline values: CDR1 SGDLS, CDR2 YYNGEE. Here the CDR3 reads CASSVGSSGSFGEQYF. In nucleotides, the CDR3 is TGTGCCAGCAGCGTAGGATCTAGCGGGAGTTTCGGAGAGCAGTACTTC.

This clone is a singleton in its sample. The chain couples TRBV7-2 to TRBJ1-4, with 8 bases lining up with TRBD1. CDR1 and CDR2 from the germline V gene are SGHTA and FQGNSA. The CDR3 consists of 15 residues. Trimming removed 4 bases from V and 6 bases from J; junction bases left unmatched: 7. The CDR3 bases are TGTGCCAGCAGCTCGACGACAGGGGAAGATGAAAAACTGTTTTTT. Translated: CASSSTTGEDEKLFF. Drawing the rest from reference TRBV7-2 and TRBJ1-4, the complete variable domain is GAGVSQSPSNKVTEKGKDVELRCDPISGHTALYWYRQSLGQGLEFLIYFQGNSAPDKSGLPSDRFSAERTGGSVSTLTIQRTQQEDSAVYLCASSSTTGEDEKLFFGSGTQLSVL.

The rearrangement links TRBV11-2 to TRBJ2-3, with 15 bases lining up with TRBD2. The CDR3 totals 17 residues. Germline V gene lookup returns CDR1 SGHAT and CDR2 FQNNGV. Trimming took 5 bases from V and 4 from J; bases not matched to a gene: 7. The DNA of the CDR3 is TGTGCCAGCAGCCCCGGGACTAGCGGGGGGCTTTCAGATACGCAGTATTTT. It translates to CASSPGTSGGLSDTQYF.

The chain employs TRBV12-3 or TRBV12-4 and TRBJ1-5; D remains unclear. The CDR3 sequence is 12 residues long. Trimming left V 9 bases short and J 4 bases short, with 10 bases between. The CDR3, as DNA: TGTGCCAGTAATTCGCAGAATCAGCCCCAGCATTTT. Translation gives CASNSQNQPQHF.

The chain's CDR3 is CASSTGQRTDTQYF. In DNA, the CDR3 is TGTGCCAGCAGTACGGGACAGCGCACAGATACGCAGTATTTT. The genes are TRBV28 and TRBJ2-3; 7 bases are shared with TRBD1. The germline V gene has CDR1 MDHEN and CDR2 SYDVKM. V gave up 5 bases and J gave up 1 base; unmatched junction bases: 3. CDR3 length equals 14 residues.

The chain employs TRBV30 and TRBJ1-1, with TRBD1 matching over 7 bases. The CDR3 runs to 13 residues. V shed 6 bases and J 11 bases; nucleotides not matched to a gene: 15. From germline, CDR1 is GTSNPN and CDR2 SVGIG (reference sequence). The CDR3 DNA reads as TGTGCCTGCAGACAGGGATACCAAACCCCGGCTTTCTTT. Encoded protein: CACRQGYQTPAFF.

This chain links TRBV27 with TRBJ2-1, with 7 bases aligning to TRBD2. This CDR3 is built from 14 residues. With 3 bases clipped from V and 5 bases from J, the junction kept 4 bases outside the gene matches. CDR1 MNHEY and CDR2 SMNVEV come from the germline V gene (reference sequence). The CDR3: CASSLGLADNEQFF. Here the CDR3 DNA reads TGTGCCAGCAGTTTGGGGCTAGCGGACAATGAGCAGTTCTTC.

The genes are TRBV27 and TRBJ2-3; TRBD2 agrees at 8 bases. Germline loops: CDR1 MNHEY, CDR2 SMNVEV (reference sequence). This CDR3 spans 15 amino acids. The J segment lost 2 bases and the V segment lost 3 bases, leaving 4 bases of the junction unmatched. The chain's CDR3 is CASSLRRGDTDTQYF. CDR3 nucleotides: TGTGCCAGCAGTTTGCGGCGGGGGGACACAGATACGCAGTATTTT.

CDR3: CASTQDREYGYTF. The DNA for the CDR3 is TGTGCCAGTACCCAGGACAGGGAATACGGCTACACCTTC. The gene calls are TRBV19 and TRBJ1-2; 8 nucleotides align to TRBD1. The CDR3 is 13 amino acids. The V gene end was trimmed by 7 bases and the J gene end by 8 bases; junction bases not matched to a gene: 9. Germline loops: CDR1 LNHDA, CDR2 SQIVND (reference sequence).

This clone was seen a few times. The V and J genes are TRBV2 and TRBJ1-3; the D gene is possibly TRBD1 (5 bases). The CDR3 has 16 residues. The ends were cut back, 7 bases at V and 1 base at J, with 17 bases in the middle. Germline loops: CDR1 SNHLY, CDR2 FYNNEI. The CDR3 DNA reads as TGTGCCAGCACCACGCGCCCCGCAGGGTCTGGAAACACCATATATTTT. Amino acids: CASTTRPAGSGNTIYF. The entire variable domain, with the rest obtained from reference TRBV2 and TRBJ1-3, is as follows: EPEVTQTPSHQVTQMGQEVILRCVPISNHLYFYWYRQILGQKVEFLVSFYNNEISEKSEIFDDQFSVERPDGSNFTLKIRSTKLEDSAMYFCASTTRPAGSGNTIYFGEGSWLTVV.

DNA for the CDR3: TGTGCCACCAGTGATTCTGACAGGGGATTCGATCAGCCCCAGCATTTT. Its translation is CATSDSDRGFDQPQHF. The chain links TRBV24-1 to TRBJ1-5, with 8 positions matching TRBD1. The CDR3 length is 16 residues. The germline CDR1 and CDR2 sequences are KGHDR and SFDVKD. The junction had 7 bases not matched to a gene; V was cut back by 2 bases and J by 5 bases.

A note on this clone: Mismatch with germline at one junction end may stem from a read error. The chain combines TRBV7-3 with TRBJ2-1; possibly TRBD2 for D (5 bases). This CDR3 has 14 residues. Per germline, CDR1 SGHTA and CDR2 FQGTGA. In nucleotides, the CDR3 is TGTACCAGCAGCCTCCGGATGAGCGGCAATGAGCAGTTCTTC. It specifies CTSSLRMSGNEQFF. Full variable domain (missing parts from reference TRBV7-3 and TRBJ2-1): GAGVSQTPSNKVTEKGKYVELRCDPISGHTALYWYRQSLGQGPEFLIYFQGTGAADDSGLPNDRFFAVRPEGSVSTLKIQRTERGDSAVYLCTSSLRMSGNEQFFGPGTRLTVL.

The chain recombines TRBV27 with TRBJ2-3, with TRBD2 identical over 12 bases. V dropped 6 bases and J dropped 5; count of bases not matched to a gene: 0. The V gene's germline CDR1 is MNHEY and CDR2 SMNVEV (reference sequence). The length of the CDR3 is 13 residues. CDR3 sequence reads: CASRGLAGDTQYF. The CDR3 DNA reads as TGTGCCAGCAGGGGACTAGCGGGAGATACGCAGTATTTT.

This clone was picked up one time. The CDR3 DNA reads as TGTGCCAGCAGGGGGAGCAATCAGCCCCAGCATTTT. Translated: CASRGSNQPQHF. This sequence joins TRBV18 and TRBJ1-5; tentative D call: TRBD1 (6 bases). Deletions cut 8 bases from V and 1 base from J, with 6 bases between. The CDR3 spans 12 residues. CDR1 and CDR2 (germline): KGHSH, LQKENI.

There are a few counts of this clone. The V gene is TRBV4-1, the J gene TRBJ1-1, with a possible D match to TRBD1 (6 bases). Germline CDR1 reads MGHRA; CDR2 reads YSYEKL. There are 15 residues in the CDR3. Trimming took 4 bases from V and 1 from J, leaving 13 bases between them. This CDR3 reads CASSPYRAGNTEAFF. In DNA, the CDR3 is TGCGCCAGCAGCCCCTACAGGGCCGGGAACACTGAAGCTTTCTTT.